Presented here are 5 T cell receptor beta chains from one specimen sequenced in a study of beta chain features in type 1 diabetes. Findings and limits, study-wide: Moderate yet significant TCRB CDR3 shortening was seen in Type 1 diabetes patients in all four CD4+ subsets.

Their target antigens are unknown. Sequenced material consisted of expressed TCRB transcripts (all of the isolated RNA was reverse transcribed). The table came from immunoSEQ multiplex PCR; TCRdb's copy has only in-frame clones and leaves some out. The data show about 230,000 clones, approximately 16% seen once. Sequencing was performed on naive CD4+ T cells from blood. These receptors were collected from a man aged 25-45 years with type 1 diabetes.

The chain links TRBV23-1 to TRBJ2-7; D might be TRBD1 (5 bases). TRBV23-1 is placed among ORFs of uncertain function. CDR3 length equals 17 residues. The V and J ends lost 0 bases and 4 bases respectively, with 19 bases between them. Written as DNA, the CDR3 is TGCGCCAGCAGTCAATCGAAAGGGGTCAGGGTTACGTACGAGCAGTACTTC. Its translation is CASSQSKGVRVTYEQYF.

This clone has only a few counts. J is TRBJ2-3 and V is TRBV25-1, with D perhaps matching TRBD1 or TRBD2 (5 bases each). This CDR3 spans 15 amino acids. V lost 7 bases and J 1 base, leaving 15 bases between the germline ends. Germline CDR1 reads MGHDK; CDR2 reads SYGVNS. CDR3 region: CASNRDALGTDTQYF. For the CDR3, the DNA is TGTGCCAGCAACCGGGACGCGCTGGGCACAGATACGCAGTATTTT. The entire variable domain, with the rest obtained from reference TRBV25-1 and TRBJ2-3, is as follows: EADIYQTPRYLVIGTGKKITLECSQTMGHDKMYWYQQDPGMELHLIHYSYGVNSTEKGDLSSESTVSRIRTEHFPLTLESARPSHTSQYLCASNRDALGTDTQYFGPGTRLTVL.

The chain is built from TRBV27 and TRBJ1-1, with 8 bases fitting TRBD1. CDR1 is MNHEY, CDR2 SMNVEV, per germline (reference sequence). CDR3 length equals 14 residues. Trimming removed 2 bases from V and 5 bases from J; junction bases left unmatched: 4. CDR3 nucleotide sequence: TGTGCCAGCAGTTTAAGGACAGGGCGGACTGAAGCTTTCTTT. Its protein is CASSLRTGRTEAFF.

There are a few counts of this clone. The CDR3 loop is CASSQGPPLDTEAFF. The DNA for the CDR3 is TGCGCCAGCAGTCAAGGCCCCCCACTTGATACTGAAGCTTTCTTT. The chain carries TRBV23-1 and TRBJ1-1; D is unclear. TRBV23-1 is given ORF status, its function remaining uncertain. This CDR3 region has 15 residues. V dropped 2 bases and J dropped 5 bases, with 15 bases sitting between them.

This clone was picked up a small number of times. The CDR3 is CASSGGLAGTDTQYF. CDR3 in DNA: TGTGCCAGCAGCGGCGGACTAGCGGGCACAGATACGCAGTATTTT. V gene TRBV2 combines with J gene TRBJ2-3, with TRBD2 matching 10 bases. V gave up 6 bases and J gave up 1 base; unmatched junction bases: 4. The CDR3 consists of 15 residues. The germline V gene has CDR1 SNHLY and CDR2 FYNNEI.